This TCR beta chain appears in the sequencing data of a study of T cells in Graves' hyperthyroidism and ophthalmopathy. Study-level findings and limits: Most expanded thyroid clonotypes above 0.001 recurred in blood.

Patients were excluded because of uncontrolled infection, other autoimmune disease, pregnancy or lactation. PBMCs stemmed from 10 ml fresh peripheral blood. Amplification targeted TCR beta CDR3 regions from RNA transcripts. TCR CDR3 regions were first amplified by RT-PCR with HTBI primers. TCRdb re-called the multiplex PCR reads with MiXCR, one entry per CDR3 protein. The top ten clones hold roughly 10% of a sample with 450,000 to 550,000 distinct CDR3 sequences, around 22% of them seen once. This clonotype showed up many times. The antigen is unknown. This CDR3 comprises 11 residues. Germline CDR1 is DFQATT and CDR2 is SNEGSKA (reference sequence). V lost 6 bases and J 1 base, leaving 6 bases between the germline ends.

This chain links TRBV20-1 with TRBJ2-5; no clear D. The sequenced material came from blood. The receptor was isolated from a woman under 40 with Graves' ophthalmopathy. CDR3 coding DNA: TGCAGTGCGTACAGCCAAGAGACCCAGTACTTC. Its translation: CSAYSQETQYF.